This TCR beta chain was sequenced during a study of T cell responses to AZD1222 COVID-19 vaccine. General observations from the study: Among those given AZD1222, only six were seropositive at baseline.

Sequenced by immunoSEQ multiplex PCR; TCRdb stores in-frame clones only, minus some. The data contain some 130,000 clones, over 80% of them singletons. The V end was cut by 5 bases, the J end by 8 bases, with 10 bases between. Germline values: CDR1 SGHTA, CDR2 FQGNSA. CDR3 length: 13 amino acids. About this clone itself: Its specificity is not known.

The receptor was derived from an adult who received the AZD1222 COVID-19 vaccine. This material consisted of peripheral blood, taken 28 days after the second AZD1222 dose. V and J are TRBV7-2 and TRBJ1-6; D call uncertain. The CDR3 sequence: CASSRDWDSPLHF. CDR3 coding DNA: TGTGCCAGCAGCCGCGATTGGGATTCACCCCTCCACTTT. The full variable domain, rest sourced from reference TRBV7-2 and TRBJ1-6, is GAGVSQSPSNKVTEKGKDVELRCDPISGHTALYWYRQSLGQGLEFLIYFQGNSAPDKSGLPSDRFSAERTGGSVSTLTIQRTQQEDSAVYLCASSRDWDSPLHFGNGTRLTVT.